The TCR beta chain described here comes from a study of T cell repertoires in cytomegalovirus infection (dated by TCRdb to about 2019). At the level of the whole study: Recently identified HLA-C-restricted CMV epitopes, whose presentation resists viral immunomodulation, were targeted by peptide stimulations together with well-studied HLA-B-restricted epitopes. The HLA type of each donor mattered for the analysis, because public TCR beta signatures pointed to carriage of CMV infection along with the matching HLA type.

This clonotype has a count of ten or more. What this receptor recognizes is not known. It has no much larger one-base neighbor in the sample; base qualities were not kept. CDR1 and CDR2 are drawn from the germline V gene: SGHTA, FQGNSA. The CDR3 numbers 13 residues from cysteine through phenylalanine. The entry retains the CDR3 DNA only, 39 bases that are in frame from base 1. Trimming takes 6 bases off V and 2 bases off J; junction bases not matched to a gene: 2. The sequencer listed for this sample is Illumina HiSeq 1500. The public reads were run again by TCRdb, first through fastp at Q25 and then through MiXCR, and only productive beta chains were kept. CDR3 protein duplicates are merged, each entry listing the most common genes and DNA. The sample includes around 570,000 distinct CDR3 sequences, with under 45% observed a single time. The ten largest clones take up about 48% of the sample. The treatment or condition label corresponds to: in vitro stimulation with specific CMV peptide epitopes to enrich CMV-specific T cells.

General conclusions and limits of the study: Carriers of CMV infection plus the relevant HLA type were discriminated by the cumulative frequency of public TCR beta family members in the study cohort and in an independent roughly 320-donor cohort. The ex vivo response was dominated by HLA-C-restricted CMV-specific TCR beta clonotypes, which also provided the single most frequent clonotype in two of eight donors.

Sequencing used cultured PBMCs, obtained from culture after CMV antigen stimulation. Here the chain combines TRBV7-2 and TRBJ2-7; 9 of the junction bases match TRBD2. The sequence was collected from a human donor in good health (CMV status not recorded). Some clones in this sample may be carry-over from other donors' samples. The DNA sequence follows: TGTGCCAGCAGTCTAGCGGGACCCTACGAGCAGTACTTC. Its protein product is CASSLAGPYEQYF.